What follows are 17 T cell receptor beta chains derived from one specimen sequenced in a study of cytomegalovirus exposure and HLA in healthy donors. The PCR ran on 60 Vbeta and 13 Jbeta primers. Produced via immunoSEQ multiplex PCR; TCRdb's table is partial and in-frame only. In the table there are 150,000 to 200,000 clones, under 70% of which are singletons. Sequencing was performed on PBMCs. These receptor sequences come from a woman in her thirties or forties in good health and CMV-seropositive.

This clone came up a few times. The sample holds other DNA sequences that translate to the same CDR3. V usage is TRBV7-3 and J usage is TRBJ2-3; 12 bases map to TRBD2. The CDR3 is 14 amino acids. Trimming at V came to 5 bases and at J to 3 bases, leaving 0 bases not matched to a gene. Germline CDR1 SGHTA, CDR2 FQGTGA. CDR3 sequence (DNA): TGTGCCAGCAGCCTAGCGGGAGGGACAGATACGCAGTATTTT. This encodes CASSLAGGTDTQYF. Full variable domain (missing parts from reference TRBV7-3 and TRBJ2-3): GAGVSQTPSNKVTEKGKYVELRCDPISGHTALYWYRQSLGQGPEFLIYFQGTGAADDSGLPNDRFFAVRPEGSVSTLKIQRTERGDSAVYLCASSLAGGTDTQYFGPGTRLTVL.

The V call is TRBV9, the J call TRBJ2-2; 10 bases agree with TRBD2. Unmatched junction bases numbered 9, after V lost 0 bases and J lost 7 bases. CDR3 length: 17 residues. CDR1 SGDLS and CDR2 YYNGEE come from the germline V gene. This CDR3 reads CASSVASGGASVGELFF. CDR3 DNA sequence: TGTGCCAGCAGCGTAGCGAGCGGGGGGGCCTCGGTCGGGGAGCTGTTTTTT.

The chain recombines TRBV7-2 with TRBJ2-7, with D possibly TRBD2 on 6 matching bases. Germline lookup yields CDR1 SGHTA and CDR2 FQGNSA. Between the trimmed V and J ends, which lost 4 bases and 3 bases, there was a span of 13 bases. The CDR3 has 14 residues. CDR3 in DNA: TGTGCCAGCAGCTCGGGACTTCCGATCTACGAGCAGTACTTC. It codes for CASSSGLPIYEQYF.

The chain links TRBV9 to TRBJ1-1, with 12 bases matching TRBD1. Losses at the gene ends were 3 bases for V and 2 bases for J; bases not matched to a gene: 8. Germline V gene lookup returns CDR1 SGDLS and CDR2 YYNGEE. CDR3 length equals 17 residues. CDR3 amino acids: CASSAGTGGALNTEAFF. The CDR3 bases are TGTGCCAGCAGCGCAGGGACAGGGGGCGCCTTAAACACTGAAGCTTTCTTT.

V gene TRBV7-9 combines with J gene TRBJ1-1, with 8 bases fitting TRBD1. From germline, CDR1 is SEHNR and CDR2 FQNEAQ (reference sequence). The CDR3 contains 14 residues. V shed 5 bases, J shed 0 bases, and the junction held 2 bases outside the gene matches. The CDR3 is CASSPQGVNTEAFF. The DNA for the CDR3 is TGTGCCAGCAGCCCACAGGGGGTGAACACTGAAGCTTTCTTT.

This chain uses TRBV19 with TRBJ2-3; a possible D gene is TRBD1 (5 bases). Trimming took 6 bases from V and 6 from J, leaving 16 bases between them. The CDR3 is 14 residues long. Germline CDR1 reads LNHDA; CDR2 reads SQIVND (reference sequence). The CDR3 nucleotides read TGTGCCAGTAGCCCGACAGCCCCTCTGGATACGCAGTATTTT. It codes for CASSPTAPLDTQYF.

This clone has a single count. V and J are TRBV5-5 and TRBJ2-7; 7 bases line up with TRBD1. Losses at the gene ends were 2 bases for V and 0 bases for J; bases not matched to a gene: 2. CDR3 length equals 14 residues. Germline CDR1 reads SGHKS; CDR2 reads YYEKEE (reference sequence). The CDR3 bases are TGTGCCAGCAGCTTTCAGGGGGACTCCTACGAGCAGTACTTC. It yields the protein CASSFQGDSYEQYF. Full variable domain (missing parts from reference TRBV5-5 and TRBJ2-7): DAGVTQSPTHLIKTRGQQVTLRCSPISGHKSVSWYQQVLGQGPQFIFQYYEKEERGRGNFPDRFSARQFPNYSSELNVNALLLGDSALYLCASSFQGDSYEQYFGPGTRLTVT.

There are a few counts of this clone. This sequence joins TRBV6-5 and TRBJ2-5; D is undetermined. V was clipped by 8 bases and J by 1 base, with 14 bases between them. This CDR3 has 14 residues. CDR1 is MNHEY, CDR2 SVGAGI, per germline. The CDR3 DNA reads TGTGCCAGCGGTTCTATCGATCCCCAAGAGACCCAGTACTTC. Protein: CASGSIDPQETQYF.

The chain uses TRBV5-1 and TRBJ2-3, with D perhaps TRBD2 (5 bases). V was clipped by 3 bases and J by 5 bases, with 13 bases between them. The CDR3 spans 14 residues. CDR1 and CDR2 from the germline V gene are SGHRS and YFSETQ. The CDR3, as DNA: TGCGCCAGCAGCTACGGGAACGGCGGAGATACGCAGTATTTT. Translating it yields CASSYGNGGDTQYF. Drawing the rest from reference TRBV5-1 and TRBJ2-3, the complete variable domain is KAGVTQTPRYLIKTRGQQVTLSCSPISGHRSVSWYQQTPGQGLQFLFEYFSETQRNKGNFPGRFSGRQFSNSRSEMNVSTLELGDSALYLCASSYGNGGDTQYFGPGTRLTVL.

The chain uses TRBV7-2 and TRBJ2-1; 9 nucleotides match TRBD1. CDR3 length: 15 residues. V shed 5 bases, J shed 2 bases, and the junction held 4 bases outside the gene matches. Germline V gene sequence: CDR1 SGHTA, CDR2 FQGNSA. CDR3 bases: TGTGCCAGCAGCGCGGACAGGGGAACCTACAATGAGCAGTTCTTC. Translating gives CASSADRGTYNEQFF.

V gene TRBV5-6 combines with J gene TRBJ2-5; a weak D match, TRBD1 (6 bases). The germline V gene encodes CDR1 SGHDT and CDR2 YYEEEE. The CDR3 runs 13 residues. Between the trimmed V and J ends, which lost 5 bases and 5 bases, there was a span of 13 bases. The CDR3 loop reads CASRKQGDETQYF. DNA for the CDR3: TGTGCCAGCAGGAAACAGGGCGACGAGACCCAGTACTTC. The full variable domain, completed using reference TRBV5-6 and TRBJ2-5, is DAGVTQSPTHLIKTRGQQVTLRCSPKSGHDTVSWYQQALGQGPQFIFQYYEEEERQRGNFPDRFSGHQFPNYSSELNVNALLLGDSALYLCASRKQGDETQYFGPGTRLLVL.

The chain is built from TRBV7-7 and TRBJ2-7, with D possibly matching TRBD1 (6 bases). The CDR3 spans 12 residues. Germline CDR1 SSHAT, CDR2 FNYEAQ (reference sequence). CDR3 in amino acids: CASSNRDYEQYF. The CDR3 DNA sequence: TGTGCTAGCTCGAACAGGGACTACGAGCAGTACTTC.

The V and J genes are TRBV7-2 and TRBJ1-5; TRBD1 matches at 7 bases. Germline CDR1 is SGHTA and CDR2 is FQGNSA. Trimming cost V 6 bases and J 7 bases; bases outside gene matches: 6. The length of the CDR3 is 13 residues. The CDR3 bases are TGTGCCAGCAGTTCCCAGGGGGACCAGCCCCAGCATTTT. It translates to CASSSQGDQPQHF.

The table lists this clone with a few counts. The chain has TRBV9 and TRBJ2-1; the match to TRBD2 covers 8 bases. The CDR3 runs to 15 residues. V was clipped by 3 bases and J by 6 bases; unmatched bases: 8. Germline-derived CDR1 and CDR2 are SGDLS and YYNGEE. CDR3 loop: CASSGRGTRANEQFF. CDR3 bases: TGTGCCAGCAGCGGCCGCGGGACTAGGGCCAATGAGCAGTTCTTC.

V gene TRBV10-3 combines with J gene TRBJ1-6, with TRBD1 matching 7 bases. The V and J ends lost 4 bases and 5 bases, in that order; junction bases with no gene match: 8. This CDR3 has 16 residues. Germline V gives CDR1 ENHRY, CDR2 SYGVKD. CDR3 DNA: TGTGCCATCAGTGCCTTTACCGGGACAGATAATTCACCCCTCCACTTT. It specifies CAISAFTGTDNSPLHF.

The chain employs TRBV4-1 and TRBJ2-7, with 8 bases fitting TRBD2. The CDR3 contains 15 residues. Trimming cost V 4 bases and J 3 bases; bases outside gene matches: 8. Per germline, CDR1 MGHRA and CDR2 YSYEKL. In DNA form, the CDR3 reads TGCGCCAGCAGCCGGGATAGCGGGAACTTCTACGAGCAGTACTTC. It specifies CASSRDSGNFYEQYF.

The chain joins TRBV6-6 to TRBJ2-7; tentative D call: TRBD1 (6 bases). Germline CDR1 reads MNHNY; CDR2 reads SVGAGI (reference sequence). Trimming took 4 bases from V and 4 from J, leaving 11 bases between them. This CDR3 is built from 13 residues. The CDR3 here is CASSSQGRYEQYF. The CDR3 region has the DNA TGTGCCAGCAGTTCACAGGGTCGGTACGAGCAGTACTTC.